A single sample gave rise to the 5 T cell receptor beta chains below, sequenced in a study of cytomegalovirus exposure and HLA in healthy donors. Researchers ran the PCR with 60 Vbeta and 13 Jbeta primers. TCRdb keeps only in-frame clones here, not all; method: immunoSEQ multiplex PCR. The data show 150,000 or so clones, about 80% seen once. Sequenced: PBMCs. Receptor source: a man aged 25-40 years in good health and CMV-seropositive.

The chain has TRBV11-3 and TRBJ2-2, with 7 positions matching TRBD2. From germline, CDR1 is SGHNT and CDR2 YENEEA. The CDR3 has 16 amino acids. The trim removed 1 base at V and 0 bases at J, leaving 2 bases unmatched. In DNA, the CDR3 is TGTGCCAGCAGCTTAGGGGGACTAACGAACACCGGGGAGCTGTTTTTT. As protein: CASSLGGLTNTGELFF. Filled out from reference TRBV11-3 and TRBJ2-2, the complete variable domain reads EAGVVQSPRYKIIEKKQPVAFWCNPISGHNTLYWYLQNLGQGPELLIRYENEEAVDDSQLPKDRFSAERLKGVDSTLKIQPAELGDSAVYLCASSLGGLTNTGELFFGEGSRLTVL.

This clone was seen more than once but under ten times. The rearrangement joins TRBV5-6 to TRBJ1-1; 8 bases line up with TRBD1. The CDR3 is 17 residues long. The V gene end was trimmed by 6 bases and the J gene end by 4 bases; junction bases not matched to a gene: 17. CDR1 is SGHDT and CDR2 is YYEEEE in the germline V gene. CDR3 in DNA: TGTGCCAGCACCCAGGCGGGGACAGGTATTAGAAGCACTGAAGCTTTCTTT. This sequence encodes CASTQAGTGIRSTEAFF. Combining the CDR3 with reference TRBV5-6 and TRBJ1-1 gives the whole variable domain DAGVTQSPTHLIKTRGQQVTLRCSPKSGHDTVSWYQQALGQGPQFIFQYYEEEERQRGNFPDRFSGHQFPNYSSELNVNALLLGDSALYLCASTQAGTGIRSTEAFFGQGTRLTVV.

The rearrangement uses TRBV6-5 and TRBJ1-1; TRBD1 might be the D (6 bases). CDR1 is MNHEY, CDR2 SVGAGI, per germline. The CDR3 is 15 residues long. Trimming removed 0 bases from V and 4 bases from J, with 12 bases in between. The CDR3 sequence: CASSYSGEGGTEAFF. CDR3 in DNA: TGTGCCAGCAGTTACTCGGGGGAAGGGGGCACTGAAGCTTTCTTT.

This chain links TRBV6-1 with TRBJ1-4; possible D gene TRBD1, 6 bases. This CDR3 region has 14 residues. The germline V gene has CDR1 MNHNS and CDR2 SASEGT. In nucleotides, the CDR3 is TGTGCTACAGCATTTGTCAGGGGCAATGAAAAACTGTTTTTT. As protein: CATAFVRGNEKLFF.

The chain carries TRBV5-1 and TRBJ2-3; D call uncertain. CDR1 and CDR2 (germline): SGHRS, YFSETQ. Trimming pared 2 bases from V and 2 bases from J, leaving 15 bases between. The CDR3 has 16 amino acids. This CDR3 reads CASSFADNPNTDTQYF. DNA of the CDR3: TGCGCCAGCAGCTTCGCGGATAACCCAAACACAGATACGCAGTATTTT.